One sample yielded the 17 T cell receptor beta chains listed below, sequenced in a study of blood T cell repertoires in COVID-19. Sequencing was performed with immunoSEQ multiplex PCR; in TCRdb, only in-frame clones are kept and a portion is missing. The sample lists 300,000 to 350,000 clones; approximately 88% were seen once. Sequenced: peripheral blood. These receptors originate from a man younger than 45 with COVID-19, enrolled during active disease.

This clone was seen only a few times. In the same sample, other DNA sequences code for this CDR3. CDR3: CASSLGGGSYNEQFF. CDR3 bases: TGTGCCAGCAGCTTAGGTGGCGGGAGCTACAATGAGCAGTTCTTC. The J gene is TRBJ2-1, the V gene TRBV11-3, with 7 bases lining up with TRBD2. The CDR3 totals 15 residues. CDR1 and CDR2 (germline): SGHNT, YENEEA. The ends lost 1 base at V and 3 bases at J; junction bases unmatched: 3.

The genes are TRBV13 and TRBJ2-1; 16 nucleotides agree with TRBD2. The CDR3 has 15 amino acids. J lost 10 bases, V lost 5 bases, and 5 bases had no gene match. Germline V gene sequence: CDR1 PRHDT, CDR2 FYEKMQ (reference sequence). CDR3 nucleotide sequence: TGTGCCAGCAGCCCAGGGACTAGCGGGAGGGAGGAGCAGTTCTTC. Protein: CASSPGTSGREEQFF.

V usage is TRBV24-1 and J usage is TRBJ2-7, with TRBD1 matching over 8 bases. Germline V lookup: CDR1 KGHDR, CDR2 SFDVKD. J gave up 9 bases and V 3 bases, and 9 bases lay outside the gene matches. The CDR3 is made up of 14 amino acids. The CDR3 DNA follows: TGTGCCACCAGTGATCTGAGGACAGGGACCGGGCAGTACTTC. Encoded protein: CATSDLRTGTGQYF.

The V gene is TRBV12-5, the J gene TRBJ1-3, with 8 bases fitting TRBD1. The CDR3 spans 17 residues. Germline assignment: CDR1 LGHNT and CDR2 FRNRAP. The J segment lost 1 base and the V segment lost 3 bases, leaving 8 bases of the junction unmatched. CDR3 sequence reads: CASGLTLGTGSGNTIYF. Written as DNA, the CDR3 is TGTGCTAGTGGTTTAACCCTAGGGACAGGTTCTGGAAACACCATATATTTT. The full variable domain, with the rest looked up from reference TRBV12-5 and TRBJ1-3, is DARVTQTPRHKVTEMGQEVTMRCQPILGHNTVFWYRQTMMQGLELLAYFRNRAPLDDSGMPKDRFSAEMPDATLATLKIQPSEPRDSAVYFCASGLTLGTGSGNTIYFGEGSWLTVV.

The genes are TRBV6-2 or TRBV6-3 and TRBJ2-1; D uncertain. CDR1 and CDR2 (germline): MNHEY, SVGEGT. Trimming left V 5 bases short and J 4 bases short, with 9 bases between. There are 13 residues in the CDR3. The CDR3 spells CASSRDFYNEQFF. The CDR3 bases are TGTGCCAGCAGTCGAGACTTTTACAATGAGCAGTTCTTC.

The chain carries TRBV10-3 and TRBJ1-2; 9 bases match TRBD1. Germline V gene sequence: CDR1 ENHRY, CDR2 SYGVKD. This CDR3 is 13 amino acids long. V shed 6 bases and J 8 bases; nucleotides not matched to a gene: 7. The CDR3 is CAISPGQGRGYTF. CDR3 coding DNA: TGTGCCATCAGCCCCGGACAGGGGCGGGGCTACACCTTC.

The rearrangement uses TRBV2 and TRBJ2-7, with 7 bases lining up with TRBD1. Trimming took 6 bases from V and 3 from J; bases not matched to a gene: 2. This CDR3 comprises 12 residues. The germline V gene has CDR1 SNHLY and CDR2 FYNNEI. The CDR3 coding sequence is TGTGCCAGCAGGGGGACAGTCTACGAGCAGTACTTC. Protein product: CASRGTVYEQYF.

Here the CDR3 DNA reads TGTGCCAGCAGCTTGACAACCGGGACTATTTTTTATGGCTACACCTTC. This gives the protein CASSLTTGTIFYGYTF. J is TRBJ1-2 and V is TRBV7-2, with a possible D match to TRBD1 (5 bases). Trimming took off 3 bases at V and 5 bases at J, with 19 bases between the two ends. This CDR3 spans 16 amino acids. From germline, CDR1 is SGHTA and CDR2 FQGNSA.

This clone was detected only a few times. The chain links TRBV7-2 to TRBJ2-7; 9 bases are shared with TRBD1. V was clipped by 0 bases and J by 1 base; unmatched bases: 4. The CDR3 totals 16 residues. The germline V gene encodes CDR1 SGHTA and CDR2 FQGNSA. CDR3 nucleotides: TGTGCCAGCAGCTTAGCTGGGACAGGGATGTCCTACGAGCAGTACTTC. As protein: CASSLAGTGMSYEQYF.

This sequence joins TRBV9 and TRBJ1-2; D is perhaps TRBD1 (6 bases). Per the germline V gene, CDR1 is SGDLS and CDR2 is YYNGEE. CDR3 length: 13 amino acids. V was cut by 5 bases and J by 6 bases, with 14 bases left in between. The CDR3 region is CASRLTGSDGYTF. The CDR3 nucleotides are TGTGCCAGCAGACTAACAGGGTCAGATGGCTACACCTTC.

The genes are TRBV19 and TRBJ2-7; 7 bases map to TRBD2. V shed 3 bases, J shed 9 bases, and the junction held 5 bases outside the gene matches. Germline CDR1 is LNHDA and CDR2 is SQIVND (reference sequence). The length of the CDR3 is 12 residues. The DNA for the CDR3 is TGTGCCAGTAGTATCCCCCCGGGGGGGCAGTACTTC. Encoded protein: CASSIPPGGQYF.

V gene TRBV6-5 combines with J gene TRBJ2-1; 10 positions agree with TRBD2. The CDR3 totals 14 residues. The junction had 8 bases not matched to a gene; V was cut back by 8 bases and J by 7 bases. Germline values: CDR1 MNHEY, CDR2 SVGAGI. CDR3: CASARPGLANEQFF. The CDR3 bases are TGTGCCAGCGCACGCCCGGGACTAGCGAATGAGCAGTTCTTC.

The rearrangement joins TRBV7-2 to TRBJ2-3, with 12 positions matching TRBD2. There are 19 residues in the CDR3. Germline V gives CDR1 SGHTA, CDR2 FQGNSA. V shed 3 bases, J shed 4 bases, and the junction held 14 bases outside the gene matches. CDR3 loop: CASSFRSLAGGPRADTQYF. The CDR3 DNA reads TGTGCCAGCAGCTTCAGGTCGCTAGCGGGAGGGCCAAGAGCAGATACGCAGTATTTT.

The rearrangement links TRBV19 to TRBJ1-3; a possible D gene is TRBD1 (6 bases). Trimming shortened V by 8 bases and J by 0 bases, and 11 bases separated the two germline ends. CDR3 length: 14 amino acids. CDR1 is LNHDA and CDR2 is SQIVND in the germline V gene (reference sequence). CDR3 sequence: CASVGQSSGNTIYF. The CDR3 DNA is TGTGCCAGTGTCGGACAGTCCTCTGGAAACACCATATATTTT.

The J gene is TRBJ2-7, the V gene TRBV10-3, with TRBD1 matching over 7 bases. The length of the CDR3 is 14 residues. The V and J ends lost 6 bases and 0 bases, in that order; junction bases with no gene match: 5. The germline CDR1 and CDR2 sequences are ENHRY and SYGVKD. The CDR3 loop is CAIRPGTDSYEQYF. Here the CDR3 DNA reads TGTGCCATCAGACCCGGGACAGACTCCTACGAGCAGTACTTC.

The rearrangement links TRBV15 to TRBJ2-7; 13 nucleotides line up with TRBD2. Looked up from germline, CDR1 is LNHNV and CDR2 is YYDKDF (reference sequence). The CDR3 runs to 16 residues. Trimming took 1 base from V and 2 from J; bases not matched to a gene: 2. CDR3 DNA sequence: TGTGCCACCAGCAGAGGGGGACTAGCGGGGACCTACGAGCAGTACTTC. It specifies CATSRGGLAGTYEQYF.

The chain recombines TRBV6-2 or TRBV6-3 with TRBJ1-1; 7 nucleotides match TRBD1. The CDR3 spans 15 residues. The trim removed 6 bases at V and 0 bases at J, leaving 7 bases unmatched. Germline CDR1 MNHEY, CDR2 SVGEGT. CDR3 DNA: TGTGCCAGCAGCCGTGGGACAGTCATGAACACTGAAGCTTTCTTT. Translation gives CASSRGTVMNTEAFF.